These T cell receptor beta chains were read from a single sample in a study of cytomegalovirus exposure and HLA in healthy donors. Here immunoSEQ multiplex PCR was the method, and the copy in TCRdb shows in-frame clones only, minus some. The table has 200,000 or so clones, around 85% seen once. Sequencing used PBMCs. These receptors were obtained from a human donor in good health. Each CDR3 is given with its conserved first and last residue. A D gene is named only where the DNA matches it firmly. For some rows the clone size is stated as once, few or many, or as a class when expanded; others skip it.

v_call	j_call	d_call	clone_size	cdr3_aa	cdr3_nt
TRBV15	TRBJ2-7	TRBD2	.	CATSRELALYEQYF	TGTGCCACCAGCAGAGAACTAGCGCTCTACGAGCAGTACTTC
TRBV10-3	TRBJ1-3	.	.	CAISEWGAGNTIYF	TGTGCCATCAGTGAGTGGGGGGCTGGAAACACCATATATTTT
TRBV7-2	TRBJ2-5	TRBD2	.	CASRRAAGGLETQYF	TGTGCCAGCAGGCGGGCCGCGGGGGGGCTAGAGACCCAGTACTTC
TRBV18	TRBJ1-3	.	.	CASSPRQALGNTIYF	TGTGCCAGCTCACCAAGACAGGCCCTGGGAAACACCATATATTTT
TRBV7-9	TRBJ1-1	TRBD1	.	CASSDRDRGYTEAFF	TGTGCCAGCAGCGACCGGGACAGGGGGTACACTGAAGCTTTCTTT
TRBV18	TRBJ1-5	TRBD1	.	CASSPGTGLNQPQHF	TGTGCCAGCTCGCCCGGGACAGGACTGAATCAGCCCCAGCATTTT
TRBV6-6	TRBJ2-6	.	.	CASSNKIAGANVLTF	TGTGCCAGCAGTAACAAAATAGCCGGGGCCAACGTCCTGACTTTC
TRBV4-3	TRBJ2-3	TRBD2	few	CASSQDGAGGPSDTQYF	TGCGCCAGCAGCCAAGATGGGGCGGGAGGGCCCTCTGATACGCAGTATTTT
TRBV27	TRBJ2-2	TRBD2	.	CASSSLAGGTGELFF	TGTGCCAGCAGTTCACTAGCGGGAGGCACCGGGGAGCTGTTTTTT
TRBV6-1	TRBJ1-5	.	.	CASSDGRRPGGNQPQHF	TGTGCCAGCAGTGACGGCCGCAGGCCGGGGGGCAATCAGCCCCAGCATTTT
TRBV29-1	TRBJ2-7	.	.	CSVGQPDYEQYF	TGCAGCGTAGGACAGCCGGACTACGAGCAGTACTTC